This TCR beta chain was sequenced during a study of T cells in Graves' hyperthyroidism and ophthalmopathy. The CDR3 totals 13 residues. Germline lookup yields CDR1 DFQATT and CDR2 SNEGSKA (reference sequence). Between the trimmed V and J ends, which lost 5 bases and 5 bases, there was a span of 15 bases. Exclusion of a patient resulted from uncontrolled infection, other autoimmune disease, pregnancy or lactation. It was RNA transcripts that yielded the amplified TCR beta CDR3 regions. TCR CDR3 regions were first amplified by RT-PCR with HTBI primers. Each CDR3 protein gets one entry after TCRdb re-called the multiplex PCR reads with MiXCR. Found here are over 300,000 distinct CDR3 sequences, roughly 13% of them singletons; the top ten hold roughly 11%. Notes on this clonotype: What it binds is not known.

Study-level points and caveats: Most thyroid-expanded clonotypes above 0.001 were also found in blood.

The sample consisted of blood. The chain is built from TRBV20-1 and TRBJ2-5; a possible D gene is TRBD1 (6 bases). The clonotype comes from a woman between 55 and 75 years old with Graves' hyperthyroidism. The CDR3 here is CSARRDMRETQYF. For the CDR3, the DNA is TGCAGTGCTCGCCGGGACATGAGGGAGACCCAGTACTTC.